A selection of T cell receptor beta chains follows, all from one sample in a study of T cells in Graves' hyperthyroidism and ophthalmopathy. TCRdb passed the multiplex PCR reads through MiXCR, listing each CDR3 protein once. The sample lists about 400,000 distinct CDR3 sequences, about 15% seen once, with about 31% in the top ten. The source material was blood. The receptors here all came from a woman aged 25 to 39 with Graves' hyperthyroidism. Each CDR3 is given with its conserved first and last residue. D genes are given only for firm matches. The size entry is marked missing in some rows and otherwise reads once, few, many or a size class.

J	V	size	D	DNA	CDR3
TRBJ2-1	TRBV4-1	.	TRBD2	TGCGCCAGCAGCCAAGATCCAGCTAGCGGGACGAATGAGCAGTTCTTC	CASSQDPASGTNEQFF
TRBJ1-2	TRBV6-6	many	TRBD1	TGTGCCAGCAGTTACTCAGGACAGGTGGGCTATGGCTACACCTTC	CASSYSGQVGYGYTF
TRBJ2-7	TRBV3-1	many	.	TGTGCCAGCAGCCAAGTTTCTTGGGAGCAGTACTTC	CASSQVSWEQYF
TRBJ2-1	TRBV4-1	few	TRBD2	TGCGCCAGCAGGTCGGGACTAGCGGGAGTCAGAGAGCAGTTCTTC	CASRSGLAGVREQFF
TRBJ1-1	TRBV28	many	TRBD1	TGTGCCAGCAGTTCCGGGACAGGGAGGAGGACTGAAGCTTTCTTT	CASSSGTGRRTEAFF
TRBJ1-5	TRBV7-2	.	.	TGTGCCAGCAGTCCAGACAGCGCCTATCAGCCCCAGCATTTT	CASSPDSAYQPQHF
TRBJ2-1	TRBV3-1	many	TRBD2	TGTGCCAGCAGCCGAGGAGGACTAGCGGGAGGGGGATCCTACAATGAGCAGTTCTTC	CASSRGGLAGGGSYNEQFF
TRBJ2-7	TRBV3-1	few	.	TGTGCCAGCAGCCAAATTACAGGGGGGGCCCGTAGCGGGTACGAGCAGTACTTC	CASSQITGGARSGYEQYF
TRBJ2-7	TRBV6-2/TRBV6-3	.	.	TGTGCCACCCTCGGCAGGGGACGACCCCTTTGCTCCTACGAGCAGTACTTC	CATLGRGRPLCSYEQYF
TRBJ2-7	TRBV20-1	.	TRBD2	TGCAGTGCTGGGACTAGGATGTCCTACGAGCAGTACTTC	CSAGTRMSYEQYF
TRBJ2-1	TRBV20-1	few	.	TGCAGTGCTAGTCGGGGGGCATTCGAGCAGTTCTTC	CSASRGAFEQFF
TRBJ1-1	TRBV27	many	.	TGTGCCAGCAGTGCGATTGGGGCAGGGAGGACTGAAGCTTTCTTT	CASSAIGAGRTEAFF
TRBJ1-1	TRBV11-1	many	.	TGTGCCAGCAGCTTAAATTCGGGAGTGAACACTGAAGCTTTCTTT	CASSLNSGVNTEAFF
TRBJ2-1	TRBV7-2	many	.	TGTGCCAGCAGCCATAGCGTGGGTGAGCAGTTCTTC	CASSHSVGEQFF
TRBJ2-3	TRBV7-2	few	TRBD2	TGTGCCAGCAGCTCTGGTGCTAGCGGGAGAGGAACAGATACGCAGTATTTT	CASSSGASGRGTDTQYF
TRBJ1-1	TRBV7-9	many	.	TGTGCCAGCAGCTTAGGGCGGACGGCGAACACTGAAGCTTTCTTT	CASSLGRTANTEAFF
TRBJ2-5	TRBV4-1	.	.	TGCGCCAGCAGCCATGTGGGCGGGCGGTACCAAGAGACCCGGTACTTC	CASSHVGGRYQETRYF
TRBJ2-1	TRBV3-1	many	TRBD1	TGTGCCAGCAGCCAAGATGTGACAGGGAGGCAGTTCTTC	CASSQDVTGRQFF
TRBJ2-7	TRBV27	many	.	TGTGCCAGCAGTTTATCCGGGGGATACTACGAGCAGTACTTC	CASSLSGGYYEQYF
TRBJ2-3	TRBV15	many	.	TGTGCCACCAGCATTCGGGATTTGGATATAGATACGCAGTATTTT	CATSIRDLDIDTQYF
TRBJ1-4	TRBV5-1	.	.	TGCGCCAGCAGTGGAAGGGATGGGGATGAAAAACTGTTTTTT	CASSGRDGDEKLFF
TRBJ2-2	TRBV27	few	.	TGTGCCAGCAGTTCCTCCGACAGGGGAGGGAGGGAGCTGTTTTTT	CASSSSDRGGRELFF
TRBJ2-5	TRBV9	many	.	TGTGCCAGCAGCGTCGGAGGGGGGAGTGGAGAGACCCAGTACTTC	CASSVGGGSGETQYF
TRBJ1-4	TRBV5-1	many	.	TGCGCCAGCAGCTTGAATAGGGAGGTTAATGAAAAACTGTTTTTT	CASSLNREVNEKLFF
TRBJ2-6	TRBV30	many	.	TGTGCCTGGAGTGCGGGATCTGGGGCCAACGTCCTGACTTTC	CAWSAGSGANVLTF
TRBJ2-1	TRBV5-1	many	TRBD2	TGCGCCAGCAGCTTAGCGGGAGGGATCTCCTACAATGAGCAGTTCTTC	CASSLAGGISYNEQFF
TRBJ1-5	TRBV12-3/TRBV12-4	.	.	TGTGCCAGCAGTTTAGGCGAAACGGGGCAGCCCCAGCATTTT	CASSLGETGQPQHF
TRBJ2-1	TRBV6-1	many	TRBD2	TGTGCCAGCAGCGAGCCGGGACTAGCGTTTGAGCAGTTCTTC	CASSEPGLAFEQFF
TRBJ2-3	TRBV12-3/TRBV12-4	many	.	TGTGCCAGCACCACCCCGGGACTCCCCTTAGATACGCAGTATTTT	CASTTPGLPLDTQYF
TRBJ2-3	TRBV15	few	.	TGTGCCACCAGCTCCCCGTCCAACCGGGACCACACAGATACGCAGTATTTT	CATSSPSNRDHTDTQYF
TRBJ1-2	TRBV7-2	many	.	TGTGCCAGCAGCTCCTCCGGCGGGGCCTATGGCTACACCTTC	CASSSSGGAYGYTF
TRBJ2-1	TRBV28	few	.	TGTGCCAGCAGTTTGGTATTAGCGGCGAACAATGAGCAGTTCTTC	CASSLVLAANNEQFF
TRBJ1-5	TRBV12-3/TRBV12-4	many	.	TGTGCCAGCAGTTTAGACCTCAGTAATAGCAATCAGCCCCAGCATTTT	CASSLDLSNSNQPQHF
TRBJ1-2	TRBV9	.	.	TGTGCCAGCAGCGTAGATGGGGGGGGCTACACCTTC	CASSVDGGGYTF
TRBJ1-1	TRBV12-3/TRBV12-4	many	.	TGTGCCAGCAGTTTCAGGGATTGGGACACTGAAGCTTTCTTT	CASSFRDWDTEAFF
TRBJ2-1	TRBV10-2	.	TRBD2	TGCGCCAGCAGTGAGAGCGGGAGGGCCAGTGAGCAGTTCTTC	CASSESGRASEQFF
TRBJ2-2	TRBV4-1	few	.	TGCGCCAGCAGCACCTTTGAGTTTCGAGGTCCGGTACGTCACCTAAAAACCGGGGAGCTGTTTTTT	CASSTFEFRGPVRHLKTGELFF
TRBJ2-7	TRBV6-2/TRBV6-3	once	.	TGTGCCAGCAGTCCCGGGACCACAATCTACGAGCAGTACTTC	CASSPGTTIYEQYF
TRBJ2-5	TRBV19	.	TRBD2	TGTGCCAGTAGTATCACCGGGACTATCAGTTCCCAGTACTTC	CASSITGTISSQYF
TRBJ2-7	TRBV19	.	.	TGTGCCAGTAGTATAAGCGGAGGAGGGGACTTTGGCGAGCAGTACTTC	CASSISGGGDFGEQYF
TRBJ2-6	TRBV29-1	few	.	TGCAGCGTTGAAGATTGGCCTGGGGCCAACGTCCTGACTTTC	CSVEDWPGANVLTF
TRBJ2-7	TRBV7-8	many	.	TGTGCCAGCAGCTTAGCGCGAGGGGGCGAGCAGTACTTC	CASSLARGGEQYF
TRBJ1-2	TRBV29-1	many	TRBD1	TGCAGCGCCGACAGGGCGGCAAACTATGGCTACACCTTC	CSADRAANYGYTF